Listed here are 32 T cell receptor beta chains from one sample, sequenced in a study of blood T cell repertoires in COVID-19. Sequencing was performed with immunoSEQ multiplex PCR; in TCRdb, only in-frame clones are kept and a portion is missing. The sample contains some 330,000 clones, 85% to 90% of which appear only once. Sequenced: PBMCs or T cells enriched from blood (not recorded which). The receptors come from a man between 25 and 39 years old who had recovered from COVID-19.

This clone was found once. This sequence joins TRBV30 and TRBJ1-2, with 9 bases identical to TRBD1. V lost 5 bases and J lost 4; bases outside the gene matches: 11. Germline V gives CDR1 GTSNPN, CDR2 SVGIG (reference sequence). The CDR3 consists of 15 residues. As DNA, the CDR3 is TGTGCCTGGGTGGTGCCGGGACAGGGACTCTATGGCTACACCTTC. Translated, it gives CAWVVPGQGLYGYTF.

This clone has a handful of counts. The V gene is TRBV7-2, the J gene TRBJ2-2; a possible D gene is TRBD1 (6 bases). The length of the CDR3 is 14 residues. Trimming cost V 6 bases and J 4 bases, with 12 bases left between them. Germline CDR1 and CDR2: SGHTA and FQGNSA. The CDR3 DNA sequence: TGTGCCAGCAGAGGAGTGGGGGCCACCGGGGAGCTGTTTTTT. Translated, it gives CASRGVGATGELFF.

The chain employs TRBV6-4 and TRBJ1-1, with D possibly matching TRBD1 (6 bases). Germline CDR1 and CDR2: MRHNA and SNTAGT. The length of the CDR3 is 17 residues. V lost 4 bases and J lost 0, with 18 bases in between. In nucleotides, the CDR3 is TGTGCCAGCAGTGCCTACCCGGGTACAGGGCTGAACACTGAAGCTTTCTTT. Encoded protein: CASSAYPGTGLNTEAFF.

The J gene is TRBJ1-2, the V gene TRBV30; 7 bases agree with TRBD1. Germline lookup yields CDR1 GTSNPN and CDR2 SVGIG (reference sequence). J gave up 5 bases and V 2 bases, and 8 bases lay outside the gene matches. The CDR3 contains 14 residues. For the CDR3, the DNA is TGTGCCTGGAGTAGAGACAGGGCACGTTATGGCTACACCTTC. It specifies CAWSRDRARYGYTF. Drawing the rest from reference TRBV30 and TRBJ1-2, the complete variable domain is SQTIHQWPATLVQPVGSPLSLECTVEGTSNPNLYWYRQAAGRGLQLLFYSVGIGQISSEVPQNLSASRPQDRQFILSSKKLLLSDSGFYLCAWSRDRARYGYTFGSGTRLTVV.

The chain joins TRBV7-9 to TRBJ1-2, with D unresolved. Germline V CDR1 and CDR2: SEHNR, FQNEAQ (reference sequence). The CDR3 runs to 14 residues. The V and J ends lost 4 bases and 0 bases respectively, with 9 bases between them. CDR3 in DNA: TGTGCCAGCAGCTCGGGTCCGGCTAACTATGGCTACACCTTC. It translates to CASSSGPANYGYTF.

This clone has just one count. The chain carries TRBV2 and TRBJ1-2, with 7 bases that match TRBD1. J lost 7 bases, V lost 7 bases, and 9 bases had no gene match. Germline loops: CDR1 SNHLY, CDR2 FYNNEI. CDR3 length: 13 amino acids. The CDR3 nucleotides read TGTGCCAGCACCTCCGACAGGGTACTTGGCTACACCTTC. Encoded protein: CASTSDRVLGYTF. The whole variable domain, filled in from reference TRBV2 and TRBJ1-2, reads EPEVTQTPSHQVTQMGQEVILRCVPISNHLYFYWYRQILGQKVEFLVSFYNNEISEKSEIFDDQFSVERPDGSNFTLKIRSTKLEDSAMYFCASTSDRVLGYTFGSGTRLTVV.

This clone was counted between two and nine times. The rearrangement links TRBV12-3 or TRBV12-4 to TRBJ1-4, with D uncertain. CDR3 length: 12 amino acids. V was cut by 1 base and J by 7 bases, with 4 bases left in between. CDR3 in amino acids: CASSLGAEKLFF. For the CDR3, the DNA is TGTGCCAGCAGTTTAGGAGCTGAAAAACTGTTTTTT.

The gene calls are TRBV4-1 and TRBJ1-2; TRBD1 aligns across 7 bases. Germline CDR1 is MGHRA and CDR2 is YSYEKL. The CDR3 is made up of 16 amino acids. Trimming cost V 5 bases and J 2 bases; bases outside gene matches: 11. CDR3 in amino acids: CASSNQRQGGNYGYTF. Written as DNA, the CDR3 is TGCGCCAGCAGCAACCAAAGACAGGGTGGCAACTATGGCTACACCTTC.

The gene calls are TRBV7-2 and TRBJ2-5; 7 bases are shared with TRBD1. The length of the CDR3 is 14 residues. CDR1 and CDR2 (germline): SGHTA, FQGNSA. V lost 3 bases to trimming and J lost 2 bases; unmatched junction nucleotides: 3. Here the CDR3 reads CASSLDRRQETQYF. The CDR3 bases are TGTGCCAGCAGCTTGGACAGGCGACAAGAGACCCAGTACTTC.

The rearrangement joins TRBV6-1 to TRBJ1-1; D uncertain. From germline, CDR1 is MNHNS and CDR2 SASEGT. V was shortened by 2 bases and J by 13 bases, with 14 bases between the two germline ends. CDR3 length: 12 residues. CDR3 residues: CASSERFAEGFF. CDR3 nucleotide sequence: TGTGCCAGCAGTGAAAGGTTCGCGGAGGGTTTCTTT.

The chain couples TRBV19 to TRBJ1-1, with D perhaps TRBD1 (5 bases). Germline CDR1 reads LNHDA; CDR2 reads SQIVND (reference sequence). Trimming took off 2 bases at V and 4 bases at J, with 8 bases between the two ends. This CDR3 spans 13 amino acids. CDR3 loop: CASSIQGFTEAFF. CDR3 in DNA: TGTGCCAGTAGTATACAGGGTTTCACTGAAGCTTTCTTT. Full variable domain (remainder filled in from reference TRBV19 and TRBJ1-1): DGGITQSPKYLFRKEGQNVTLSCEQNLNHDAMYWYRQDPGQGLRLIYYSQIVNDFQKGDIAEGYSVSREKKESFPLTVTSAQKNPTAFYLCASSIQGFTEAFFGQGTRLTVV.

J is TRBJ2-1 and V is TRBV9; 7 bases fit TRBD1. The germline V gene encodes CDR1 SGDLS and CDR2 YYNGEE. The CDR3 sequence is 20 residues long. J was trimmed by 0 bases and V by 3 bases; bases with no gene match: 18. For the CDR3, the DNA is TGTGCCAGCAGCGGACAGGGACAAGAAAGGACGCAAAGCTCCTACAATGAGCAGTTCTTC. This sequence encodes CASSGQGQERTQSSYNEQFF.

This chain links TRBV25-1 with TRBJ1-2; 10 bases align to TRBD1. Trimming took 6 bases from V and 8 from J; bases not matched to a gene: 6. There are 13 residues in the CDR3. Germline V lookup: CDR1 MGHDK, CDR2 SYGVNS. CDR3 in amino acids: CASSLGTGAGYTF. CDR3 sequence (DNA): TGTGCCAGCAGCCTAGGGACAGGGGCCGGCTACACCTTC.

The chain links TRBV14 to TRBJ2-5; 8 bases agree with TRBD1. Trimming at V came to 2 bases and at J to 5 bases, leaving 7 bases not matched to a gene. Germline CDR1 reads SGHDN; CDR2 reads FVKESK. The CDR3 extends over 15 amino acids. Written as DNA, the CDR3 is TGTGCCAGCAGCCAATGGACAGGGACTCTGGAGACCCAGTACTTC. Translation gives CASSQWTGTLETQYF.

This sequence joins TRBV29-1 and TRBJ1-1; D may be TRBD1 (6 bases). CDR1 is SQVTM and CDR2 is ANQGSEA in the germline V gene. The CDR3 sequence is 14 residues long. V lost 8 bases to trimming and J lost 2 bases, with 18 bases between them. CDR3 coding DNA: TGCAGCCCTGGGGGCCCGACCGAAAACACTGAAGCTTTCTTT. Encoded protein: CSPGGPTENTEAFF.

This CDR3 reads CASSERDRITNYGYTF. CDR3 coding DNA: TGTGCCAGCAGTGAGCGGGACAGAATTACTAACTATGGCTACACCTTC. This sequence joins TRBV6-1 and TRBJ1-2; 7 nucleotides match TRBD1. Trimming at V came to 3 bases and at J to 0 bases, leaving 7 bases not matched to a gene. The germline CDR1 and CDR2 sequences are MNHNS and SASEGT. This CDR3 contains 16 residues.

The CDR3 reads CASTPRLGGEGSYEQYF. In DNA, the CDR3 is TGTGCCAGCACCCCTAGGCTGGGGGGAGAAGGGTCCTACGAGCAGTACTTC. V usage is TRBV27 and J usage is TRBJ2-7, with a tentative D call TRBD2 (6 bases). The CDR3 loop spans 17 amino acids. Germline V gene lookup returns CDR1 MNHEY and CDR2 SMNVEV (reference sequence). Trimming took 7 bases from V and 1 from J, leaving 23 bases between them.

The chain combines TRBV5-1 with TRBJ2-5; perhaps TRBD1 as D (6 bases). There are 13 residues in the CDR3. Per the germline V gene, CDR1 is SGHRS and CDR2 is YFSETQ. The germline V and J ends were trimmed by 2 bases and 2 bases, with 7 bases remaining between them. CDR3: CASSLQGQETQYF. The CDR3 DNA follows: TGCGCCAGCAGCTTACAGGGACAAGAGACCCAGTACTTC.

The V and J genes are TRBV6-5 and TRBJ2-7; possibly TRBD2 for D (6 bases). The germline V and J ends were trimmed by 6 bases and 9 bases, with 24 bases remaining between them. Germline CDR1 MNHEY, CDR2 SVGAGI. The CDR3 contains 15 residues. CDR3 loop: CASSLDRDSGLGQYF. CDR3 nucleotides: TGTGCCAGCAGCCTCGACCGGGACTCTGGGCTCGGGCAGTACTTC.

This clone turned up a few times. This sequence joins TRBV11-2 and TRBJ2-1, with unresolved D. In germline, CDR1 is SGHAT, CDR2 FQNNGV. This CDR3 is 11 amino acids long. V was shortened by 5 bases and J by 8 bases, with 7 bases between the two germline ends. The CDR3 bases are TGTGCCAGCAGCCCGGCGGATGAGCAGTTCTTC. Protein sequence: CASSPADEQFF.

Comment on this clone: The junction departs from germline at one end; a sequencing error may be responsible. The chain uses TRBV3-1 (or the pseudogene TRBV3-2) and TRBJ2-7; tentatively, D is TRBD1 (5 bases). Germline-derived CDR1 and CDR2 are LGHDT and YNNKEL (reference sequence). The CDR3 extends over 13 amino acids. CDR3 residues: CASSQDNGRGMDF. The CDR3, as DNA: TGTGCCAGCAGCCAAGATAACGGTAGGGGCATGGACTTC.

The chain uses TRBV2 and TRBJ2-1; D gene ambiguous. V lost 8 bases and J 2 bases, leaving 16 bases between the germline ends. The CDR3 is made up of 15 amino acids. Germline loops: CDR1 SNHLY, CDR2 FYNNEI. CDR3 bases: TGTGCCAGCCACTACCGGGTCACGCCCTACAATGAGCAGTTCTTC. This translates into CASHYRVTPYNEQFF. Supplemented by reference TRBV2 and TRBJ2-1, the full variable domain reads EPEVTQTPSHQVTQMGQEVILRCVPISNHLYFYWYRQILGQKVEFLVSFYNNEISEKSEIFDDQFSVERPDGSNFTLKIRSTKLEDSAMYFCASHYRVTPYNEQFFGPGTRLTVL.

The chain links TRBV18 to TRBJ1-1, with D uncertain. Germline V lookup: CDR1 KGHSH, CDR2 LQKENI. The CDR3 sequence is 14 residues long. The V and J ends lost 3 bases and 2 bases respectively, with 10 bases between them. CDR3 DNA: TGTGCCAGCTCACCTTTGGCCCGAAACACTGAAGCTTTCTTT. As protein: CASSPLARNTEAFF.

The chain has TRBV5-1 and TRBJ2-2; D perhaps matches TRBD1 (6 bases). The V and J ends lost 7 bases and 3 bases respectively, with 13 bases between them. Germline V lookup: CDR1 SGHRS, CDR2 YFSETQ. The CDR3 runs to 14 residues. CDR3 sequence: CASRYRAHTGELFF. CDR3 DNA sequence: TGCGCCAGCCGCTACAGGGCCCACACCGGGGAGCTGTTTTTT.

This clone was observed a single time. The chain is built from TRBV11-2 and TRBJ1-1, with D possibly matching TRBD1 (5 bases). This CDR3 is built from 13 residues. The germline V gene has CDR1 SGHAT and CDR2 FQNNGV. V lost 3 bases and J 5 bases, leaving 10 bases between the germline ends. In DNA, the CDR3 is TGTGCCAGCAGCTTGCAGGGAATAACTGAAGCTTTCTTT. Protein product: CASSLQGITEAFF.

V usage is TRBV11-2 and J usage is TRBJ2-2; D not resolved. The CDR3 consists of 13 residues. Germline loops: CDR1 SGHAT, CDR2 FQNNGV. With 3 bases removed from V and 7 bases from J, the gap between germline ends came to 9 bases. The CDR3 region has the DNA TGTGCCAGCAGCTTTCGAGGCCTCGGGGAGCTGTTTTTT. Residues: CASSFRGLGELFF.

The V call is TRBV11-2, the J call TRBJ2-1, with D uncertain. This CDR3 is built from 12 residues. Trimming cost V 0 bases and J 16 bases, with 13 bases left between them. Germline CDR1 SGHAT, CDR2 FQNNGV. For the CDR3, the DNA is TGTGCCAGCAGCTTAGATTCGAAAACATTATTCTTC. Protein product: CASSLDSKTLFF.

Concerning this clone itself: Other DNA sequences from this sample encode an identical CDR3 as well. This chain joins TRBV11-2 and TRBJ2-5; 8 bases map to TRBD2. This CDR3 has 15 residues. Germline-derived CDR1 and CDR2 are SGHAT and FQNNGV. Trimming cost V 3 bases and J 0 bases; bases outside gene matches: 3. CDR3 region: CASSFRGGNQETQYF. CDR3 bases: TGTGCCAGCAGCTTCCGGGGGGGGAACCAAGAGACCCAGTACTTC.

V is TRBV2 and J is TRBJ1-5; 9 nucleotides match TRBD1. CDR3 length equals 16 residues. V trimming: 7 bases; J trimming: 1 base; junction bases outside the gene matches: 8. Germline V gene lookup returns CDR1 SNHLY and CDR2 FYNNEI. The CDR3 region is CASTHRGQLSNQPQHF. DNA of the CDR3: TGTGCCAGCACTCACAGGGGGCAACTGAGCAATCAGCCCCAGCATTTT.

The chain joins TRBV9 to TRBJ1-3; no clear D gene. The CDR3 consists of 12 residues. Germline V lookup: CDR1 SGDLS, CDR2 YYNGEE. Trimming took 6 bases from V and 4 from J, leaving 8 bases between them. CDR3 DNA: TGTGCCAGCACTGGAGGGGGAAACACCATATATTTT. Protein product: CASTGGGNTIYF. Combining the CDR3 with reference TRBV9 and TRBJ1-3 gives the whole variable domain DSGVTQTPKHLITATGQRVTLRCSPRSGDLSVYWYQQSLDQGLQFLIQYYNGEERAKGNILERFSAQQFPDLHSELNLSSLELGDSALYFCASTGGGNTIYFGEGSWLTVV.

The V gene is TRBV3-1 (or the pseudogene TRBV3-2), the J gene TRBJ1-6; D possibly corresponds to TRBD1 (5 bases). CDR1 and CDR2 (germline): LGHDT, YNNKEL (reference sequence). Trimming removed 9 bases at V and 7 bases at J, with 13 bases between. The CDR3 spans 13 residues. CDR3 nucleotide sequence: TGTGCCAGTGGTGGGGGAGGAAATTCACCCCTCCACTTT. Its translation: CASGGGGNSPLHF.

This CDR3 reads CASSLAPSGEGYEQYF. The CDR3 nucleotides read TGTGCCAGCAGCTTGGCCCCTAGCGGAGAAGGCTACGAGCAGTACTTC. The V gene is TRBV5-4, the J gene TRBJ2-7; 7 bases line up with TRBD2. Germline-derived CDR1 and CDR2 are SGHNT and YYREEE (reference sequence). The CDR3 runs 16 residues. The ends lost 0 bases at V and 3 bases at J; junction bases unmatched: 9. Together with reference TRBV5-4 and TRBJ2-7, the CDR3 gives the full variable domain: ETGVTQSPTHLIKTRGQQVTLRCSSQSGHNTVSWYQQALGQGPQFIFQYYREEENGRGNFPPRFSGLQFPNYSSELNVNALELDDSALYLCASSLAPSGEGYEQYFGPGTRLTVT.